The clone carrying this TCR beta chain came up a few times. The CDR3 loop spans 11 amino acids. Germline CDR1 GTSNPN, CDR2 SVGIG (reference sequence). Trimming cost V 1 base and J 8 bases, with 5 bases left between them. This entry belongs to a study of Graves' ophthalmopathy and Graves' hyperthyroidism. In the study overall: Peripheral blood sampling occurred at initial diagnosis, before any treatment.

Amplification targeted the TCR beta CDR3 regions, with RNA transcripts as the source material. First-round RT-PCR relied on HTBI primers, and a second-round multiplex PCR came next. TCRdb processed the multiplex PCR reads anew with MiXCR; each CDR3 protein has one entry. The sample has about 500,000 distinct CDR3 sequences; approximately 15% are singletons. Sequencing used blood. V and J are TRBV30 and TRBJ2-2; D gene ambiguous. The clonotype comes from a woman aged 25 to 39 with Graves' ophthalmopathy. CDR3 DNA: TGTGCCTGGAGTGGCGAGGGGGAGCTGTTTTTT. Its protein is CAWSGEGELFF.